Listed below are T cell receptor beta chains from one sample, sequenced in a study of cytomegalovirus exposure and HLA in healthy donors. Generated by immunoSEQ multiplex PCR, the TCRdb table keeps only in-frame clones and is missing some. This repertoire shows 170,000 or so clones, 77% found once; its top ten account for around 1.5%. Sequencing was carried out using PBMCs. Receptors were obtained from a woman aged 25-40 years in good health and CMV-seropositive. Both conserved end residues are part of each CDR3. Each record gives: clone size, J gene, V gene, D gene, CDR3 DNA, CDR3 protein. D genes are given only for firm matches. Clone size is given for some rows only: seen once, a few or many times, or a class if the clone is expanded.

- TRBJ2-1 TRBV28 TRBD2 TGTGCCAGCAGTACCGTACTAGCGGGATCCCGGCCCTACAATGAGCAGTTCTTC CASSTVLAGSRPYNEQFF
- TRBJ2-5 TRBV2 TRBD2 TGTGCCAGCAGCCGGGGGAGGGCTTTCCAAGAGACCCAGTACTTC CASSRGRAFQETQYF
- TRBJ2-3 TRBV27 - TGTGCCAGCAGTATATATAGTTCAGATACGCAGTATTTT CASSIYSSDTQYF
few TRBJ1-1 TRBV13 - TGTGCCAGCAGCATCCGGGAGAACACTGAAGCTTTCTTT CASSIRENTEAFF
few TRBJ2-1 TRBV5-3 TRBD2 TGTGCCAGGAGAGGTAGCGGGATTCTCAATGAGCAGTTCTTC CARRGSGILNEQFF
- TRBJ1-2 TRBV28 - TGTGCCAGCAGCCCCTCCGCGGGTGTGGACTATGGCTACACCTTC CASSPSAGVDYGYTF
- TRBJ1-5 TRBV6-5 - TGTGCCAGCAGCGCACAGAGCAATCAGCCCCAGCATTTT CASSAQSNQPQHF
- TRBJ2-1 TRBV7-2 - TGTGCCAGCAGCAGGCTCCCGACTAAAGCATTGGGGAATGAGCAGTTCTTC CASSRLPTKALGNEQFF
- TRBJ2-7 TRBV15 - TGTGCCACCAGCAGACAACGTGCCGGGGGCGAGCAGTACTTC CATSRQRAGGEQYF
few TRBJ2-6 TRBV28 - TGTGCCAGCAGTTTCTTTTCGGGAGCAGGTACTGGGGCCAACGTCCTGACTTTC CASSFFSGAGTGANVLTF
- TRBJ1-2 TRBV28 - TGTGCCAGCAGTTCCCCACCGGGCTATGGCTACACCTTC CASSSPPGYGYTF
- TRBJ1-4 TRBV19 - TGTGCCAGTAGAATGGGTCACGGGATTAATGAAAAACTGTTTTTT CASRMGHGINEKLFF
- TRBJ2-5 TRBV28 TRBD2 TGTGCCAGCAGTTTAAGCCTAGCGGGAGTTGTGCAACAAGAGACCCAGTACTTC CASSLSLAGVVQQETQYF
- TRBJ2-1 TRBV7-2 TRBD2 TGTGCCAGCAGCACTAGCGGGATATACAATGAGCAGTTCTTC CASSTSGIYNEQFF
- TRBJ2-5 TRBV27 - TGTGCCAGCAGTTTTCGGGGATTCGGGCTGGAGACCCAGTACTTC CASSFRGFGLETQYF
- TRBJ2-5 TRBV5-1 - TGCGCCAGCAGCGTCACAGGGGAGACCCAGTACTTC CASSVTGETQYF
- TRBJ1-5 TRBV30 - TGTGCCTGGAGTCGAAAAGGGGCAAGGGATCAGCCCCAGCATTTT CAWSRKGARDQPQHF
- TRBJ2-1 TRBV5-4 - TGTGCCAGCAGCCCGGAGAGCTCCTACAATGAGCAGTTCTTC CASSPESSYNEQFF
- TRBJ2-1 TRBV2 TRBD1 TGTGCCAGCGCACAGCAAGGGACAGTTCACAATGAGCAGTTCTTC CASAQQGTVHNEQFF
- TRBJ1-1 TRBV7-6 - TGTGCCAGCAGCTCCCCCCCGGTGAACACTGAAGCTTTCTTT CASSSPPVNTEAFF
- TRBJ2-3 TRBV5-1 - TGCGCCAGCAGCCCGGGGGGCGGGCTAAGCACAGATACGCAGTATTTT CASSPGGGLSTDTQYF
- TRBJ1-2 TRBV28 TRBD1 TGTGCCAGCAGTTTAGGTTCCAGGGGGAACTATGGCTACACCTTC CASSLGSRGNYGYTF
few TRBJ2-7 TRBV30 - TGTGCCTGGAGTGTAGGTGGAGGGGTGGGAGAGCAGTACTTC CAWSVGGGVGEQYF
- TRBJ1-1 TRBV11-1 - TGTGCCAGCAGCGTCACAAGCGCGATGAACACTGAAGCTTTCTTT CASSVTSAMNTEAFF
- TRBJ1-2 TRBV18 TRBD1 TGTGCCAGCTCACTAGGGACAGGGGGCAATCTTAATGGCTACACCTTC CASSLGTGGNLNGYTF
- TRBJ2-1 TRBV29-1 TRBD2 TGCAGCGTTGAAGAACTAGCGGGAGTTGAGCAGTTCTTC CSVEELAGVEQFF
- TRBJ1-3 TRBV7-9 - TGTGCCAGCAGCTTAGGTTCCCCAGGGTCTGGAAACACCATATATTTT CASSLGSPGSGNTIYF
- TRBJ2-3 TRBV7-2 TRBD2 TGTGCCAGCAGCTTAGTTGCGGGAGGCCCAGATACGCAGTATTTT CASSLVAGGPDTQYF
- TRBJ2-1 TRBV4-1 TRBD2 TGCGCCAGCAGCCAAGACTGGACTAGCGGCTACAATGAGCAGTTCTTC CASSQDWTSGYNEQFF
- TRBJ2-2 TRBV2 TRBD2 TGTGCCAGCCGGCGGGAGGGCTCGCTGAACACCGGGGAGCTGTTTTTT CASRREGSLNTGELFF
- TRBJ1-1 TRBV30 - TGTGCCTGGAGTGGAGGGGCAAGGAGGGGAGCTTTCTTT CAWSGGARRGAFF
- TRBJ1-1 TRBV7-6 - TGTGCCAGCAGCTTAGGTAACTTTAACACTGAAGCTTTCTTT CASSLGNFNTEAFF
- TRBJ2-1 TRBV7-2 - TGTGCCAGCAGCTTACAGGGTTGGGATGAGCAGTTCTTC CASSLQGWDEQFF
- TRBJ2-1 TRBV28 - TGTGCCAGCACCTCTTTAGGGAGATACAATGAGCAGTTCTTC CASTSLGRYNEQFF
few TRBJ2-6 TRBV28 - TGTGCCACCTACGGGACTCCGGGACTGCACTCTGGGGCCAACGTCCTGACTTTC CATYGTPGLHSGANVLTF
- TRBJ2-7 TRBV7-2 - TGTGCCAGCAGCTCTGACAGGCTCCCCTACGAGCAGTACTTC CASSSDRLPYEQYF